This T cell receptor beta chain was documented in a study of cytomegalovirus exposure and HLA in healthy donors. Notes on the study in general: Later on, analysis showed that most CMV-associated TCR beta chains appeared to be HLA-restricted. With high specificity and sensitivity, the classifier reportedly diagnosed cytomegalovirus status. The study put 150 or so TCR beta chains on its list as cytomegalovirus-associated.

In this sample, this clone turned up a few times. What it recognizes is unknown. V lost 6 bases and J lost 2, with 11 bases in between. CDR1 is LNHDA and CDR2 is SQIVND in the germline V gene (reference sequence). CDR3 length: 14 amino acids. 60 Vbeta and 13 Jbeta primers were used in PCR. Repertoires were generated with immunoSEQ multiplex PCR, while TCRdb's copy carries only in-frame clones and drops some. The sample has some 220,000 clones; 77% are singletons. This TCR was sampled from an older woman in good health and CMV-seropositive. The rearrangement uses TRBV19 and TRBJ1-5; TRBD1 is a possible D gene (5 bases). The material sequenced was PBMCs. The CDR3 nucleotides are TGTGCCAGTAGGTTTCAGGGTGGCAATCAGCCCCAGCATTTT. Translation: CASRFQGGNQPQHF. The full variable domain, rest sourced from reference TRBV19 and TRBJ1-5, is DGGITQSPKYLFRKEGQNVTLSCEQNLNHDAMYWYRQDPGQGLRLIYYSQIVNDFQKGDIAEGYSVSREKKESFPLTVTSAQKNPTAFYLCASRFQGGNQPQHFGDGTRLSIL.